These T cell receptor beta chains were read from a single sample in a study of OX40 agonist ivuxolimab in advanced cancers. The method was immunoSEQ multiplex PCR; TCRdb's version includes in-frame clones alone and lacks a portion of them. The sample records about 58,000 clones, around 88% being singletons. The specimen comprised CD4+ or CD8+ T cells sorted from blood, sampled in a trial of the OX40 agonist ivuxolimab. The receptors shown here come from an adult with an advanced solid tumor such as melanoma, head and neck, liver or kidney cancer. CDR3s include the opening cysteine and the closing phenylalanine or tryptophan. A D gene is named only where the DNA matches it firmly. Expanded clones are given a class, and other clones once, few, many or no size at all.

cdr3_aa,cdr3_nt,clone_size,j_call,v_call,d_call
CASSPGHNTGELFF,TGCGCCAGCAGCCCGGGACATAACACCGGGGAGCTGTTTTTT,.,TRBJ2-2,TRBV5-1,.
CATRDRGYQPQHF,TGTGCCACCCGGGACAGGGGATATCAGCCCCAGCATTTT,.,TRBJ1-5,TRBV19,TRBD1
CAISSMRTSGNNEQFF,TGTGCCATCAGTTCGATGAGGACTAGCGGGAACAATGAGCAGTTCTTC,.,TRBJ2-1,TRBV10-3,TRBD2
CASSLGGAAFF,TGTGCCAGCAGTTTAGGGGGCGCCGCTTTCTTT,.,TRBJ1-1,TRBV28,.
CASSTGTGSETQYF,TGTGCCAGTAGTACTGGGACAGGGAGCGAGACCCAGTACTTC,.,TRBJ2-5,TRBV19,TRBD1
CASSELAGDPDTQYF,TGTGCCAGCAGCGAACTAGCGGGAGATCCAGATACGCAGTATTTT,.,TRBJ2-3,TRBV9,TRBD2
CASSIHGGENTEAFF,TGTGCCAGTAGTATACACGGGGGAGAAAACACTGAAGCTTTCTTT,.,TRBJ1-1,TRBV19,.
CASSQVFRGATEAFF,TGCGCCAGCAGCCAAGTTTTTCGGGGGGCAACTGAAGCTTTCTTT,.,TRBJ1-1,TRBV4-1,.
CASSSRTDPSGREQYF,TGTGCCAGCAGCTCACGGACAGACCCTAGCGGGAGGGAGCAGTACTTC,.,TRBJ2-7,TRBV7-8,TRBD2
CASSPGQGRWETQYF,TGTGCCAGCAGTCCGGGACAGGGGAGGTGGGAGACCCAGTACTTC,.,TRBJ2-5,TRBV2,TRBD1
CASSSGRVPGELFF,TGTGCCAGCAGTAGTGGGAGGGTACCCGGGGAGCTGTTTTTT,.,TRBJ2-2,TRBV5-5,TRBD2
CASSRKTGGDGELFF,TGTGCCAGCAGTAGAAAGACAGGGGGCGACGGGGAGCTGTTTTTT,.,TRBJ2-2,TRBV28,TRBD1
CASSHSAAVIISGANVLTF,TGTGCCAGCAGCCACTCGGCGGCAGTCATAATCTCTGGGGCCAACGTCCTGACTTTC,.,TRBJ2-6,TRBV7-2,.
CASSQTGTPSNQPQHF,TGCGCCAGCAGCCAGACCGGGACACCTTCCAATCAGCCCCAGCATTTT,once,TRBJ1-5,TRBV4-1,.
CASSKLSRSSSNQPQHF,TGTGCCAGCAGCAAATTGTCCCGATCCTCTAGCAATCAGCCCCAGCATTTT,.,TRBJ1-5,TRBV21-1,.
CASSLGDRGDSDGYTF,TGTGCCAGCAGCTTAGGGGACAGGGGAGATTCGGATGGCTACACCTTC,.,TRBJ1-2,TRBV7-9,TRBD1
CASSPGTGTNGYTF,TGCGCCAGCAGCCCGGGAACGGGGACTAATGGCTACACCTTC,.,TRBJ1-2,TRBV5-1,.
CASSQGLAANTGELFF,TGTGCCAGCAGCCAGGGACTAGCGGCGAACACCGGGGAGCTGTTTTTT,.,TRBJ2-2,TRBV7-9,TRBD2
CASSDARGGAGYGYTF,TGTGCCAGCAGTGATGCCCGGGGGGGGGCGGGTTATGGCTACACCTTC,.,TRBJ1-2,TRBV6-1,.
CASSIGRGSNQPQHF,TGTGCCAGTAGTATAGGGAGGGGATCAAATCAGCCCCAGCATTTT,.,TRBJ1-5,TRBV19,.
CASSQDRGRETQYF,TGTGCCAGCAGCCAGGACAGGGGAAGGGAGACCCAGTACTTC,.,TRBJ2-5,TRBV5-4,TRBD1
CASSLGEGKAFF,TGTGCCAGCAGCTTAGGAGAGGGGAAAGCTTTCTTT,.,TRBJ1-1,TRBV11-2,.
CSAYLGLDTQYF,TGCAGCGCCTACTTGGGACTAGATACGCAGTATTTT,.,TRBJ2-3,TRBV29-1,.
CASSTGLETQYF,TGTGCCAGTAGTACAGGGTTAGAGACCCAGTACTTC,.,TRBJ2-5,TRBV19,.
CASRTGRANVLTF,TGTGCCAGCAGGACGGGGAGGGCCAACGTCCTGACTTTC,.,TRBJ2-6,TRBV2,.
CASSTPGRNYEQYF,TGTGCCAGTAGTACTCCGGGCCGCAACTACGAGCAGTACTTC,once,TRBJ2-7,TRBV19,.
CASSNGQAHGYTF,TGTGCCAGCAGCAACGGCCAGGCTCATGGCTACACCTTC,once,TRBJ1-2,TRBV6-5,.
CASSYGQGEQYF,TGCGCCAGCAGTTATGGACAGGGGGAGCAGTACTTC,.,TRBJ2-5,TRBV10-1,TRBD1
CASSYYRDSGANVLTF,TGTGCCAGCAGTTATTACAGAGACTCTGGGGCCAACGTCCTGACTTTC,.,TRBJ2-6,TRBV6-5,.
CASSLSGAPYEQYF,TGCGCCAGCAGCTTAAGCGGAGCTCCCTACGAGCAGTACTTC,.,TRBJ2-7,TRBV5-1,.
CASSIAGGRYEQYF,TGTGCCAGTAGTATAGCGGGAGGGCGCTACGAGCAGTACTTC,.,TRBJ2-7,TRBV19,TRBD2
CASSEVGLYEQYF,TGTGCCAGCAGTGAGGTGGGGCTCTATGAGCAGTACTTC,.,TRBJ2-7,TRBV25-1,.
CASSPIGAKVYEQYF,TGTGCCAGCAGCCCTATAGGCGCCAAGGTCTACGAGCAGTACTTC,.,TRBJ2-7,TRBV28,.
CASSGFLSSYEQYF,TGTGCCAGCAGTGGCTTCCTAAGCTCCTACGAGCAGTACTTC,.,TRBJ2-7,TRBV2,.